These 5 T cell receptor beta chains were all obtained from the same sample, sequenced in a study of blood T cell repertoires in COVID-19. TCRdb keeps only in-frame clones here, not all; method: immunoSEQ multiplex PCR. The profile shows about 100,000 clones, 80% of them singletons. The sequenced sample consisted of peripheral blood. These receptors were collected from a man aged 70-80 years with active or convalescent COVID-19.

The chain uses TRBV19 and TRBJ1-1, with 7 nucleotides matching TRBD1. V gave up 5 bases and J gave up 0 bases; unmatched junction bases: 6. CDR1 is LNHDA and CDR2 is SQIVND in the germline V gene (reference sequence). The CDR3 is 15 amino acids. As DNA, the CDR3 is TGTGCCAGTAGTCTCCGACAGGGTTTGAACACTGAAGCTTTCTTT. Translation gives CASSLRQGLNTEAFF.

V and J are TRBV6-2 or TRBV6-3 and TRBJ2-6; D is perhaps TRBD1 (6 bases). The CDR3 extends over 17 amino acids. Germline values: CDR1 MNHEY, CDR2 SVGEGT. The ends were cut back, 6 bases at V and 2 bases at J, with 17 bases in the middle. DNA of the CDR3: TGTGCCAGCAGCCTGAACAGGGTGCTGGCTGGGGCCAACGTCCTGACTTTC. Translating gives CASSLNRVLAGANVLTF.

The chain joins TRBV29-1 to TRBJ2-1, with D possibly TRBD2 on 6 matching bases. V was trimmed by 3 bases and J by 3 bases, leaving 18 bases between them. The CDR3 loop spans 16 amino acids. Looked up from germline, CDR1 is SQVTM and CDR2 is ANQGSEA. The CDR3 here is CSVERVSGGSYNEQFF. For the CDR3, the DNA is TGCAGCGTTGAGCGAGTGAGCGGAGGGAGCTACAATGAGCAGTTCTTC.

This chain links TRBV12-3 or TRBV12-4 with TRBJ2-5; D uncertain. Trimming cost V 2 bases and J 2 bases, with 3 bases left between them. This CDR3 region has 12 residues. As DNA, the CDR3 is TGTGCCAGCAGTTTAACTCAAGAGACCCAGTACTTC. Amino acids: CASSLTQETQYF.

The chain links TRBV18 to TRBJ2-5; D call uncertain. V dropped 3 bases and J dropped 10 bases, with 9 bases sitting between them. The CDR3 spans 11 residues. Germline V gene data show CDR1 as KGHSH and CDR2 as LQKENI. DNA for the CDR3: TGTGCCAGCTCACCCGGAGAGGACCAGTACTTC. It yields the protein CASSPGEDQYF. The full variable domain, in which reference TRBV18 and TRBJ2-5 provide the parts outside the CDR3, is NAGVMQNPRHLVRRRGQEARLRCSPMKGHSHVYWYRQLPEEGLKFMVYLQKENIIDESGMPKERFSAEFPKEGPSILRIQQVVRGDSAAYFCASSPGEDQYFGPGTRLLVL.